This is a list of T cell receptor beta chains from one sample in a study of PD-1 blockade in mismatch repair-deficient tumors. Assay used: immunoSEQ multiplex PCR; TCRdb lists only in-frame clones, some missing. The sample has some 120,000 clones, 88% seen once. Here the sequenced sample was peripheral blood, taken 70 to 72 weeks after starting pembrolizumab. Source of these receptors: an adult with mismatch repair-deficient cancer. The CDR3 runs from the conserved cysteine through the conserved F or W. D genes are given only for firm matches. Only some rows state a clone size, as once, few, many or a class for expanded clones.

TRBJ1-2 TRBD1 . TRBV6-6 TGTGCCAGCCGACAGGGTCTCTATGGCTACACCTTC CASRQGLYGYTF
TRBJ2-3 TRBD2 . TRBV5-1 TGCGCCAGCAGCTCTAGCGGGAGCAGCACAGATACGCAGTATTTT CASSSSGSSTDTQYF
TRBJ1-2 . few TRBV27 TGTGCCAGTAGACAGGCGCCGCCCGCTAACTATGGCTACACCTTC CASRQAPPANYGYTF
TRBJ2-5 TRBD2 once TRBV27 TGTGCCAGCAGTTTATATCCTAGCGGGAAAGTTGGGGAGACCCAGTACTTC CASSLYPSGKVGETQYF
TRBJ2-1 TRBD2 once TRBV9 TGTGCCAGCAGCGTAGGCGGGGGGTTCATTGAGCAGTTCTTC CASSVGGGFIEQFF
TRBJ1-1 . . TRBV11-3 TGTGCCAGCAGCTTAATGCCCTCCTGGGACACTGAAGCTTTCTTT CASSLMPSWDTEAFF
TRBJ2-5 TRBD1 . TRBV4-3 TGCGCCAGCAGCCCATACCGGGACAGCCAAGAGACCCAGTACTTC CASSPYRDSQETQYF
TRBJ2-3 TRBD2 . TRBV19 TGTGCCAGTACCCCCACCACGGGGGGGTTGGCAGATACGCAGTATTTT CASTPTTGGLADTQYF
TRBJ2-7 TRBD1 . TRBV30 TGTGCCTGGAACCTTAACCCGGGGACAGCTTGGTACGAGCAGTACTTC CAWNLNPGTAWYEQYF
TRBJ2-7 TRBD2 . TRBV5-5 TGTGCCAGCAGTCTAGCGGCTACCTACGAGCAGTACTTC CASSLAATYEQYF
TRBJ2-2 . . TRBV12-5 TGTGCTAGTGGTTTGGTACTGGCGGGGCCAAACACCGGGGAGCTGTTTTTT CASGLVLAGPNTGELFF
TRBJ2-2 . . TRBV6-1 TGTGCCAGCAGTGAATGGGTACGTCAAACGATCGGGGAGCTGTTTTTT CASSEWVRQTIGELFF
TRBJ2-1 . . TRBV29-1 TGCAGCCACACCACCCGGTACAATGAGCAGTTCTTC CSHTTRYNEQFF
TRBJ2-1 TRBD2 . TRBV6-5 TGTGCCAGCAGTGACTCGACTAGCGGGAGCAATGAGCAGTTCTTC CASSDSTSGSNEQFF
TRBJ1-5 . once TRBV27 TGTGCCAGCAGTTTAGTCGGGACTAGCAATCAGCCCCAGCATTTT CASSLVGTSNQPQHF
TRBJ2-7 TRBD1 . TRBV13 TGTGCCAGCAGCTTAGATCTGGACAGGCACGAGCAGTACTTC CASSLDLDRHEQYF
TRBJ2-1 . . TRBV9 TGTGCCAGCAGCGGAGGGTCTAATGAGCAGTTCTTC CASSGGSNEQFF
TRBJ2-3 TRBD1 . TRBV7-9 TGTGCCAGCAGCTCGGGGACAGGGGTAGATACGCAGTATTTT CASSSGTGVDTQYF